A selection of T cell receptor beta chains follows, all from one sample in a study of T cells after yellow fever vaccination. TCRdb passed the 5' RACE reads through MiXCR, listing each CDR3 protein once. The sample yields 500,000 to 650,000 distinct CDR3 sequences, 17% seen once. The source material was PBMCs, sampled 4 to 5 days after the first yellow fever vaccination. The receptors were gathered from a man between 18 and 29 years old who received the YFV17D yellow fever vaccine. Each CDR3 is given with its conserved first and last residue. A D gene is named only where the DNA matches it firmly. Only some rows state a clone size, as once, few, many or a class for expanded clones.

size: .; J: TRBJ1-1; D: TRBD1; V: TRBV20-1; DNA: TGCAGTGCTCCCCCGGGGACAGGGGTCCCTGAAGCTTTCTTT; CDR3: CSAPPGTGVPEAFF
size: few; J: TRBJ1-2; D: .; V: TRBV29-1; DNA: TGCAGCGGGACAGCCGCCGGGTATGGCTACACCTTC; CDR3: CSGTAAGYGYTF
size: few; J: TRBJ1-5; D: .; V: TRBV12-3/TRBV12-4; DNA: TGTGCCAGCAGTTGGGCGGGCAGTCAGCCCCAGCATTTT; CDR3: CASSWAGSQPQHF
size: once; J: TRBJ1-2; D: TRBD1; V: TRBV4-1; DNA: TGCGCCAGCAGCCTTACGGACAGGGGGCAGGTTGGCTACACCTTC; CDR3: CASSLTDRGQVGYTF
size: many; J: TRBJ1-2; D: .; V: TRBV12-3/TRBV12-4; DNA: TGTGCCAGCACCCTGGGGCCAGGCGATGGCTACACCTTC; CDR3: CASTLGPGDGYTF
size: few; J: TRBJ1-6; D: TRBD1; V: TRBV7-9; DNA: TGTGCCAGCAGCTTAAGGACCGGGACAGGGGGTTCACCCCTCCACTTT; CDR3: CASSLRTGTGGSPLHF
size: .; J: TRBJ2-1; D: .; V: TRBV2; DNA: TGTGCCTGCAGTTTGTTTACCCGACAAGCGGTGTTATACAATGAGCAGTTCTTC; CDR3: CACSLFTRQAVLYNEQFF
size: few; J: TRBJ2-5; D: TRBD1; V: TRBV20-1; DNA: TGCAGTGCGCCGCAATTCGGGACAGTAGGGGAGACCCAGTACTTC; CDR3: CSAPQFGTVGETQYF
size: .; J: TRBJ1-2; D: .; V: TRBV7-9; DNA: TGTGCCAGCAGCTTTGGGCGGGAAAGAATGGCTAACTATGGCTACACCTTC; CDR3: CASSFGRERMANYGYTF
size: few; J: TRBJ2-6; D: .; V: TRBV29-1; DNA: TGCAGCGTTTTCCGGGTTGGGGCCAACGTCCTGACTTTC; CDR3: CSVFRVGANVLTF
size: .; J: TRBJ1-1; D: .; V: TRBV7-9; DNA: TGTGCCAGCAGCTTAGCCGACAGCCCAGACACTGAAGCTTTCTTT; CDR3: CASSLADSPDTEAFF
size: many; J: TRBJ2-3; D: .; V: TRBV12-3/TRBV12-4; DNA: TGTGCCAGCAGTTTAACTAACACAGATACGCAGTATTTT; CDR3: CASSLTNTDTQYF
size: many; J: TRBJ2-7; D: TRBD1; V: TRBV12-3/TRBV12-4; DNA: TGTGCCAGCAGTCCAATTGGGCAGGGGGTCTCCTACGAGCAGTACTTC; CDR3: CASSPIGQGVSYEQYF
size: .; J: TRBJ2-1; D: .; V: TRBV6-1; DNA: TGTGCCAGCAATCCCCCCTCCGGGACCCACCGTGAGCAGTTCTTC; CDR3: CASNPPSGTHREQFF
size: .; J: TRBJ1-2; D: TRBD1; V: TRBV14; DNA: TGTGCCAGCAGCCAGGGACAGGGCCTCCCCTATGGCTACACCTTC; CDR3: CASSQGQGLPYGYTF
size: .; J: TRBJ1-1; D: .; V: TRBV5-1; DNA: TGCGCCAGCAGCTTCGACCCGACGGACATGAACACTGAAGCTTTCTTT; CDR3: CASSFDPTDMNTEAFF
size: few; J: TRBJ2-5; D: .; V: TRBV5-6; DNA: TGTGCCAGCAGCGCTCCGGGACTTCAAGAGACCCAGTACTTC; CDR3: CASSAPGLQETQYF
size: many; J: TRBJ2-1; D: .; V: TRBV29-1; DNA: TGCAGCGTTGAAGGTCGTTCGGGATTGGGGTTTGGAAATGAGCAGTTCTTC; CDR3: CSVEGRSGLGFGNEQFF
size: few; J: TRBJ1-1; D: .; V: TRBV2; DNA: TGTGCCAGCAGTGAAAGGGCGAACACTGAAGCTTTCTTT; CDR3: CASSERANTEAFF
size: .; J: TRBJ2-1; D: .; V: TRBV6-2/TRBV6-3; DNA: TGCACCGGGGTCAATGAGCAGTTCTTC; CDR3: CTGVNEQFF
size: .; J: TRBJ2-4; D: .; V: TRBV28; DNA: TGTGCCAGCAGCTCCCGGGGGGCGGCCAAAAACATTCGGTACTTC; CDR3: CASSSRGAAKNIRYF
size: .; J: TRBJ2-5; D: .; V: TRBV7-2; DNA: TGTGCCAGCAGCTTGGCGGCCCGGCTCCAAGAGACCCAGTACTTC; CDR3: CASSLAARLQETQYF
size: .; J: TRBJ2-2; D: .; V: TRBV12-3/TRBV12-4; DNA: TGTGCCAGCAGTTCTAACCGGGACCTCGGGGAGCTGTTTTTT; CDR3: CASSSNRDLGELFF
size: few; J: TRBJ1-1; D: .; V: TRBV7-9; DNA: TGTGCCAGCAGCTTAATCTCTTCAGCTTTCTTT; CDR3: CASSLISSAFF
size: .; J: TRBJ2-1; D: .; V: TRBV5-1; DNA: TGCGCCAGCAGCTTGGAAGGGGCTACTGAGAATGAGCAGTTCTTC; CDR3: CASSLEGATENEQFF
size: .; J: TRBJ2-3; D: .; V: TRBV28; DNA: TGTGCCAGCACGTCGGCCGAAATGGGCACAGATACGCAGTATTTT; CDR3: CASTSAEMGTDTQYF
size: .; J: TRBJ2-5; D: TRBD1; V: TRBV7-2; DNA: TGTGCCAGCAGCGTCGACAGGGGGGTCCAAGAGACCCAGTACTTC; CDR3: CASSVDRGVQETQYF
size: few; J: TRBJ2-1; D: TRBD2; V: TRBV5-1; DNA: TGCGCCAGCAGTAGACTAGCGGGGGACAATGAGCAGTTCTTC; CDR3: CASSRLAGDNEQFF
size: many; J: TRBJ2-2; D: TRBD1; V: TRBV27; DNA: TGTGCCACCGGGACAGGGTTCACCGGGGAGCTGTTTTTT; CDR3: CATGTGFTGELFF
size: few; J: TRBJ2-2; D: .; V: TRBV4-3; DNA: TGCGCCAGCAGCCAAAACAGGAGATCCACCGGGGAGCTGTTTTTT; CDR3: CASSQNRRSTGELFF
size: .; J: TRBJ2-5; D: TRBD1; V: TRBV6-2/TRBV6-3; DNA: TGTGCCAGCAGTTACACCGGACAGGGGGGAGAGACCCAGTACTTC; CDR3: CASSYTGQGGETQYF
size: .; J: TRBJ2-3; D: TRBD2; V: TRBV27; DNA: TGTGCCAGCAATCGGTTGGGACTAGCTTTAGGATGGGATACGCAGTATTTT; CDR3: CASNRLGLALGWDTQYF
size: .; J: TRBJ1-2; D: TRBD1; V: TRBV20-1; DNA: TGCAGTGCTAGATGGACAGGGGGCGCCCGCCTTAATGGCTACACCTTC; CDR3: CSARWTGGARLNGYTF
size: .; J: TRBJ1-1; D: TRBD1; V: TRBV7-2; DNA: TGTGCCAGCAGCTTGACAGGGGTAATGGTCGAAGCTTTCTTT; CDR3: CASSLTGVMVEAFF